The 4 T cell receptor beta chains given below trace back to one sample, sequenced in a study of control samples from healthy donors and cancer patients (dated by TCRdb to the early 2020s). Libraries were prepared through the immunoSEQ multiplex PCR assay. TCRdb took this table from immuneACCESS and kept in-frame rearrangements with V and J called. Such tables lack part of the clones; where checked against another copy, unresolved V genes explain under half of the gap, and the rest is unexplained. The sample table records about 140,000 clones; roughly nine tenths of these occur just once. The ten top clones hold 5.5% to 9% of the sample. The specimen was blood. These receptors were collected from a young man in good health.

This chain joins TRBV27 and TRBJ1-4; possibly TRBD1 for D (5 bases). Trimming removed 3 bases at V and 8 bases at J, with 10 bases between. Germline V CDR1 and CDR2: MNHEY, SMNVEV (reference sequence). CDR3 length equals 13 residues. CDR3 protein: CASSFRDQEKLFF. Here the CDR3 DNA reads TGTGCCAGCAGTTTCAGGGACCAAGAAAAACTGTTTTTT. Full variable domain (remainder filled in from reference TRBV27 and TRBJ1-4): EAQVTQNPRYLITVTGKKLTVTCSQNMNHEYMSWYRQDPGLGLRQIYYSMNVEVTDKGDVPEGYKVSRKEKRNFPLILESPSPNQTSLYFCASSFRDQEKLFFGSGTQLSVL.

The genes are TRBV27 and TRBJ2-1; 9 bases are shared with TRBD2. Germline lookup yields CDR1 MNHEY and CDR2 SMNVEV (reference sequence). V gave up 6 bases and J gave up 2 bases; unmatched junction bases: 2. The CDR3 covers 14 residues. As DNA, the CDR3 is TGTGCCAGCAGGGAGCGGGGGGCCTACAATGAGCAGTTCTTC. Translated: CASRERGAYNEQFF.

The V gene is TRBV19, the J gene TRBJ2-1; D may match TRBD1 or TRBD2 (5 bases each). With 2 bases removed from V and 10 bases from J, the gap between germline ends came to 12 bases. This CDR3 has 13 residues. Germline V CDR1 and CDR2: LNHDA, SQIVND (reference sequence). This CDR3 is CASSIRDPSEQFF. In DNA form, the CDR3 reads TGTGCCAGTAGTATACGGGACCCGTCGGAGCAGTTCTTC.

In this sample, this clone turned up once. The chain carries TRBV3-1 (or the pseudogene TRBV3-2) and TRBJ2-5; no firm D call. The CDR3 length is 14 residues. The germline V gene encodes CDR1 LGHDT and CDR2 YNNKEL (reference sequence). V was trimmed by 1 base and J by 4 bases, leaving 10 bases between them. CDR3 nucleotide sequence: TGTGCCAGCAGCCAAGCTCTCGCGGTAGAGACCCAGTACTTC. Translated: CASSQALAVETQYF.